In this sample, the clone carrying this TCR beta chain turned up many times. Its antigen is unknown. The data stem from a study of human T cells and chemical hapten exposure. Whole-study findings and limits: Expanded TCRs grouped into significantly more large CDR3 similarity clusters than controls produced.

Described time point: patch test 2, 6 weeks after DPC sensitization. The treatment is: therapeutic diphenylcyclopropenone sensitization with weekly scalp DPC. A single record per CDR3 protein comes from TCRdb applying MiXCR to the RACE reads. Among 35,000 to 45,000 distinct CDR3 sequences listed, about 9.8% were seen once. The TCR comes from a woman aged 40 to 55 with alopecia areata. Some clones in this sample may be carry-over from other donors' samples. The sample in question was whole blood, obtained in connection with sensitization to the hapten diphenylcyclopropenone (DPC).

This CDR3 is CASSGGLLNTEAFF. The CDR3 coding sequence is TGTGCCAGCAGTGGGGGCCTTTTGAACACTGAAGCTTTCTTT. The V gene is TRBV6-2 or TRBV6-3, the J gene TRBJ1-1; perhaps TRBD1 as D (6 bases). This CDR3 is 14 amino acids long. Trimming removed 5 bases from V and 0 bases from J, with 10 bases in between. Germline V CDR1 and CDR2: MNHEY, SVGEGT.